The table lists the clone carrying this T cell receptor beta chain with a count of one. Antigen: not known. This specimen comes from a study of cytomegalovirus exposure and HLA in healthy donors. Study findings and constraints: For cytomegalovirus status, the classifier reportedly gave diagnoses with high specificity and sensitivity. The investigators catalogued 150 or so TCR beta chains as cytomegalovirus-associated.

Only in-frame clones appear in the TCRdb table, and some are missing; sequencing was by immunoSEQ multiplex PCR. The data show over 110,000 clones, more than 75% seen once. Trimming left V 4 bases short and J 5 bases short, with 14 bases between. Germline CDR1 is SGHTA and CDR2 is FQGNSA. The length of the CDR3 is 14 residues. Sequencing input: PBMCs. The receptor was derived from a man aged 18-30 years in good health and CMV-seropositive. The chain joins TRBV7-2 to TRBJ2-5; possible D gene TRBD2, 6 bases. The CDR3 DNA follows: TGTGCCAGCAGCTCGACTAGAACTCGGGAGACCCAGTACTTC. It encodes CASSSTRTRETQYF.